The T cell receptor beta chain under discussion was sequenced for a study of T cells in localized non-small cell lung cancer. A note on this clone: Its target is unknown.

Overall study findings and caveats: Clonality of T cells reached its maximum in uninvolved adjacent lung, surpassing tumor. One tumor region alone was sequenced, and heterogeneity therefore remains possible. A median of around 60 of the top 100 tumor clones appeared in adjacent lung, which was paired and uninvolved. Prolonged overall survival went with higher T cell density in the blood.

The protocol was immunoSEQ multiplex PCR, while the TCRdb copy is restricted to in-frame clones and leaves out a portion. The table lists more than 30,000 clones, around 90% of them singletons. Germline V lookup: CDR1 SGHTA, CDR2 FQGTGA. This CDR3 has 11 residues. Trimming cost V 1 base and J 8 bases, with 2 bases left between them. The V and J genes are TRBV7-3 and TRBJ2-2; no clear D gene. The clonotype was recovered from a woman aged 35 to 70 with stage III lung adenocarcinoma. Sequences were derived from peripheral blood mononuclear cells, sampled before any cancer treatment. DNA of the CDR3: TGTGCCAGCAGCTTAAGTGGGGAGCTGTTTTTT. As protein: CASSLSGELFF. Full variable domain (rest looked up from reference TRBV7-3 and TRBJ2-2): GAGVSQTPSNKVTEKGKYVELRCDPISGHTALYWYRQSLGQGPEFLIYFQGTGAADDSGLPNDRFFAVRPEGSVSTLKIQRTERGDSAVYLCASSLSGELFFGEGSRLTVL.